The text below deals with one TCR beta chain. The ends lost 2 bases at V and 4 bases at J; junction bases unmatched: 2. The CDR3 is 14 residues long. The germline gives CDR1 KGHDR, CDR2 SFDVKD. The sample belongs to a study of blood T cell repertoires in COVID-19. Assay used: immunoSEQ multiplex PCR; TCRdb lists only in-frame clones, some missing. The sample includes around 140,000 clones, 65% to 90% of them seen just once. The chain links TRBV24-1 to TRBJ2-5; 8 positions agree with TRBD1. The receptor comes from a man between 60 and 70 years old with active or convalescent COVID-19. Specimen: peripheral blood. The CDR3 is CATSDSRGRETQYF. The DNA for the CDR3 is TGTGCCACCAGTGATTCCAGGGGGCGAGAGACCCAGTACTTC.